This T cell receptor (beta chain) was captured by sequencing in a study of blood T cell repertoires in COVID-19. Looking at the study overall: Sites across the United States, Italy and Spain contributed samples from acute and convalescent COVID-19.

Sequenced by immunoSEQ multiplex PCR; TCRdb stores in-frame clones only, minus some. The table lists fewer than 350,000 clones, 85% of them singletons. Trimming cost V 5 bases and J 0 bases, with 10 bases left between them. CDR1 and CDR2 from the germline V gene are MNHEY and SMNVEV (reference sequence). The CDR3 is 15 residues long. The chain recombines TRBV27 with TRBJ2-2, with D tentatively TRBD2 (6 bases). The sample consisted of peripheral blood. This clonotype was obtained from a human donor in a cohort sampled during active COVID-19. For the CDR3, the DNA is TGTGCCAGCAGTCCCCGGGAGACGAACACCGGGGAGCTGTTTTTT. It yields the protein CASSPRETNTGELFF.